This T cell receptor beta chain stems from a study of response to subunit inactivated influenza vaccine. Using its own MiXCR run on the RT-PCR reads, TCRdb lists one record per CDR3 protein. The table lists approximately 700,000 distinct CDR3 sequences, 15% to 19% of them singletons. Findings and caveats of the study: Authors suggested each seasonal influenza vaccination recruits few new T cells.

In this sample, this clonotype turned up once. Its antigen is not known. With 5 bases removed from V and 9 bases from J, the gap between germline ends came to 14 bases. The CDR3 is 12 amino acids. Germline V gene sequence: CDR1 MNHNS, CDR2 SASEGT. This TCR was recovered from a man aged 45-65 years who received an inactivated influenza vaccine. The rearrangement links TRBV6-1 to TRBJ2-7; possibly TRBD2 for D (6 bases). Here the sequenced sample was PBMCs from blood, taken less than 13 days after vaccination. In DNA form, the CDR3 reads TGTGCCAGCAGTACGTCCCGGGACTCGCAGTACTTC. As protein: CASSTSRDSQYF.